The 9 T cell receptor beta chains below all came from one sample that was sequenced in a study of T cells after yellow fever vaccination. Via MiXCR, TCRdb re-called the 5' RACE reads, giving one row per CDR3 protein. The sample has fewer than 450,000 distinct CDR3 sequences, roughly 4.3% seen once. The starting material was PBMCs, obtained 5 days after the yellow fever booster vaccination. These receptors all stem from a man aged 18 to 30 who received the YFV17D yellow fever vaccine.

This clonotype has at least ten counts. The junction and the germline gene differ at one end; a read error may be behind it. The chain couples TRBV5-1 to TRBJ1-4; possible D gene TRBD1, 6 bases. The CDR3 loop spans 14 amino acids. Germline V gene lookup returns CDR1 SGHRS and CDR2 YFSETQ. The CDR3 here is CASSLGGTNEKLFF. The CDR3 DNA follows: TGTGCCAGCAGCTTAGGGGGGACTAATGAAAAACTGTTTTTT.

This clonotype was picked up many times. The V gene is TRBV4-1, the J gene TRBJ2-5, with unresolved D. Trimming stripped 1 base from V and 1 base from J, with 7 bases between. Germline loops: CDR1 MGHRA, CDR2 YSYEKL. CDR3 size: 14 residues. CDR3: CASSQGNFQETQYF. CDR3 bases: TGCGCCAGCAGCCAAGGGAACTTCCAAGAGACCCAGTACTTC.

This clonotype has only a few counts. The V gene is TRBV4-2, the J gene TRBJ1-5; a possible D gene is TRBD1 (5 bases). Trimming removed 3 bases at V and 5 bases at J, with 8 bases between. Germline V lookup: CDR1 LGHNA, CDR2 YNFKEQ. The CDR3 has 13 residues. The CDR3 region is CASSQGGHQPQHF. DNA for the CDR3: TGTGCCAGCAGCCAGGGGGGACATCAGCCCCAGCATTTT.

The chain has TRBV20-1 and TRBJ2-3, with 9 nucleotides matching TRBD2. Germline V gene data show CDR1 as DFQATT and CDR2 as SNEGSKA (reference sequence). The CDR3 is 15 amino acids. The V and J ends lost 3 bases and 1 base, in that order; junction bases with no gene match: 5. Here the CDR3 reads CSASRASGGTDTQYF. CDR3 bases: TGCAGTGCTAGTAGGGCTAGCGGGGGCACAGATACGCAGTATTTT.

This clonotype was counted between two and nine times. The J gene is TRBJ2-1, the V gene TRBV10-3; 8 nucleotides match TRBD2. Germline V gene data show CDR1 as ENHRY and CDR2 as SYGVKD. V was pared by 7 bases and J by 5 bases, with 10 bases of the junction left unmatched. The CDR3 is 15 residues long. The CDR3 DNA is TGTGCCATCAAGGATTCCGAGCGGGGGAACAATGAGCAGTTCTTC. Translated, it gives CAIKDSERGNNEQFF.

The chain employs TRBV24-1 and TRBJ2-1, with TRBD2 matching 9 bases. J was trimmed by 7 bases and V by 3 bases; bases with no gene match: 6. CDR1 and CDR2 from the germline V gene are KGHDR and SFDVKD. This CDR3 spans 15 amino acids. The CDR3 loop reads CATSDALAGRNEQFF. The CDR3 nucleotides read TGTGCCACCAGTGATGCGCTAGCGGGGAGGAATGAGCAGTTCTTC.

The V gene is TRBV10-3, the J gene TRBJ2-7; tentatively, D is TRBD1 (5 bases). CDR1 and CDR2 (germline): ENHRY, SYGVKD. The V end was cut by 4 bases, the J end by 4 bases, with 5 bases between. CDR3 size: 11 residues. The CDR3 bases are TGTGCCATCAGTGCAGGGTACGAGCAGTACGTC. Translated: CAISAGYEQYV.

This clonotype was detected a few times. This rearrangement joins TRBV7-2 to TRBJ2-7, with D perhaps TRBD1 (5 bases). The germline V gene encodes CDR1 SGHTA and CDR2 FQGNSA. This CDR3 is built from 14 residues. Trimming took off 0 bases at V and 4 bases at J, with 10 bases between the two ends. This chain's CDR3 is CASSLARAKYEQYF. CDR3 in DNA: TGTGCCAGCAGCTTAGCCAGGGCTAAGTACGAGCAGTACTTC.

The chain uses TRBV10-2 and TRBJ1-2, with D tentatively TRBD1 (5 bases). Germline lookup yields CDR1 WSHSY and CDR2 SAAADI. The CDR3 runs to 11 residues. The ends were cut back, 10 bases at V and 12 bases at J, with 18 bases in the middle. CDR3 region: CAIRSETVDTF. CDR3 coding DNA: TGCGCCATCCGCAGCGAGACAGTTGACACCTTC.